Below are 22 T cell receptor beta chains sequenced from a single sample in a study of T-cell reconstitution after alpha-beta-depleted transplantation in children (dated by TCRdb to about 2016). Preparation of the library involved PCR. The run used an Illumina HiSeq 2500. Molecular barcoding was employed in the preparation of TCR libraries, with unique molecular identifiers being used to normalize TCRbeta repertoire quantification. The public reads were reanalyzed by TCRdb: fastp trimming at Q25, MiXCR alignment, in-frame beta chains only. A single entry per CDR3 protein holds the most common genes and DNA from its merged rows. The sample table contains around 100,000 distinct CDR3 sequences; only one count was recorded for around 7% of them. Jointly, the top ten make up about a sixth of the sample. The intended sense of this specimen's treatment or condition label: allogeneic hematopoietic cell transplantation with graft depleted of TCRalphabeta T cells and CD19 B cells.

The sequences come from PBMCs, collected before TCRalphabeta/CD19-depleted stem cell transplant. All receptors derive from a boy between 2 and 10 years old with acute lymphoblastic leukemia, due to receive a stem cell transplant.

There are many counts of this clonotype. This chain joins TRBV5-1 and TRBJ2-6; D unresolved. V was trimmed by 5 bases and J by 0 bases, leaving 12 bases between them. Germline V gene sequence: CDR1 SGHRS, CDR2 YFSETQ. The CDR3 loop spans 16 amino acids. DNA of the CDR3: TGCGCCAGCAGGGGGTATATCCTCTCTGGGGCCAACGTCCTGACTTTC. This translates into CASRGYILSGANVLTF.

This clonotype was seen more than once but under ten times. The chain combines TRBV10-2 with TRBJ1-2; possible D gene TRBD1, 6 bases. The germline gives CDR1 WSHSY, CDR2 SAAADI. The CDR3 consists of 14 residues. V lost 7 bases to trimming and J lost 4 bases, with 16 bases between them. The CDR3 sequence: CASMGAGNFYGYTF. In nucleotides, the CDR3 is TGCGCCAGCATGGGGGCAGGGAACTTCTATGGCTACACCTTC.

The table lists this clonotype with many counts. The chain is built from TRBV7-2 and TRBJ2-3; either TRBD1 or TRBD2 may fit D (5 bases each). V lost 5 bases and J 1 base, leaving 19 bases between the germline ends. Per germline, CDR1 SGHTA and CDR2 FQGNSA. This CDR3 is 17 amino acids long. CDR3 DNA: TGTGCCAGCAGCCCCCCGAGGGGCAGGGAAGGCACAGATACGCAGTATTTT. Its translation is CASSPPRGREGTDTQYF.

This clonotype was counted only a few times. The chain is built from TRBV10-3 and TRBJ2-3, with TRBD2 matching over 10 bases. In germline, CDR1 is ENHRY, CDR2 SYGVKD. The CDR3 length is 19 residues. V trimming: 3 bases; J trimming: 4 bases; junction bases outside the gene matches: 16. The CDR3 region is CAISDPPSGAGGQADTQYF. CDR3 in DNA: TGTGCCATCAGTGATCCCCCGTCAGGAGCGGGGGGGCAGGCAGATACGCAGTATTTT.

This clonotype was observed a handful of times. The genes are TRBV2 and TRBJ1-1; D remains ambiguous. Deletions cut 3 bases from V and 3 bases from J, with 2 bases between. This CDR3 region has 11 residues. Germline CDR1 and CDR2: SNHLY and FYNNEI. As DNA, the CDR3 is TGTGCCAGCAGTGAGTACACTGAAGCTTTCTTT. Its translation is CASSEYTEAFF.

Concerning this clonotype itself: This may come from a read error, since a much larger clone is one base off. The J gene is TRBJ2-5, the V gene TRBV7-9; D not resolved. CDR3 size: 11 residues. From germline, CDR1 is SEHNR and CDR2 FQNEAQ (reference sequence). Trimming removed 5 bases at V and 0 bases at J, with 1 base between. The CDR3, as DNA: TGTGCCAGCAGCCACCAAGAGACCCAGTACTTC. It codes for CASSHQETQYF.

A few counts support this clonotype. The chain carries TRBV7-2 and TRBJ2-7; D is uncertain. From germline, CDR1 is SGHTA and CDR2 FQGNSA. The CDR3 totals 12 residues. The V end was cut by 4 bases, the J end by 2 bases, with 6 bases between. The CDR3 is CASSSTAYEQYF. Here the CDR3 DNA reads TGTGCCAGCAGCTCCACAGCCTACGAGCAGTACTTC. The full variable domain, rest sourced from reference TRBV7-2 and TRBJ2-7, is GAGVSQSPSNKVTEKGKDVELRCDPISGHTALYWYRQSLGQGLEFLIYFQGNSAPDKSGLPSDRFSAERTGGSVSTLTIQRTQQEDSAVYLCASSSTAYEQYFGPGTRLTVT.

This clonotype was seen repeatedly, ten times or more. The chain carries TRBV6-6 and TRBJ2-2; possible D gene TRBD1, 6 bases. V was shortened by 8 bases and J by 4 bases, with 11 bases between the two germline ends. CDR1 is MNHNY and CDR2 is SVGAGI in the germline V gene (reference sequence). CDR3 size: 13 residues. The CDR3 DNA follows: TGTGCCAGCCGGACACAGGGCACCGGGGAGCTGTTTTTT. This translates into CASRTQGTGELFF.

This clonotype was recorded many times. The chain joins TRBV2 to TRBJ2-7; TRBD2 might be the D (7 bases). The CDR3 sequence is 12 residues long. Deletions cut 3 bases from V and 6 bases from J, with 9 bases between. CDR1 and CDR2 from the germline V gene are SNHLY and FYNNEI. The DNA for the CDR3 is TGTGCCAGCAGTGATGGGGGGGCCGAGCAGTACTTC. Translated: CASSDGGAEQYF.

This clonotype was recorded at least ten times. The chain uses TRBV10-3 and TRBJ1-6; TRBD1 aligns across 7 bases. J gave up 8 bases and V 4 bases, and 2 bases lay outside the gene matches. The CDR3 runs 13 residues. CDR1 is ENHRY and CDR2 is SYGVKD in the germline V gene. CDR3 amino acids: CAISAGQDSPLHF. CDR3 sequence (DNA): TGTGCCATCAGTGCAGGACAGGATTCACCCCTCCACTTT.

This clonotype was picked up a small number of times. This sequence joins TRBV5-1 and TRBJ1-2, with D perhaps matching TRBD1 (5 bases). The CDR3 extends over 14 amino acids. Germline V gene sequence: CDR1 SGHRS, CDR2 YFSETQ. The V and J ends lost 4 bases and 5 bases respectively, with 15 bases between them. CDR3 DNA: TGCGCCAGCAGCCCCGAGCGAGGGGATTATGGCTACACCTTC. The encoded protein is CASSPERGDYGYTF. Supplemented by reference TRBV5-1 and TRBJ1-2, the full variable domain reads KAGVTQTPRYLIKTRGQQVTLSCSPISGHRSVSWYQQTPGQGLQFLFEYFSETQRNKGNFPGRFSGRQFSNSRSEMNVSTLELGDSALYLCASSPERGDYGYTFGSGTRLTVV.

In its sample, this clonotype was seen many times. The chain has TRBV5-6 and TRBJ1-1, with D possibly matching TRBD1 (6 bases). V was clipped by 6 bases and J by 11 bases, with 20 bases between them. Germline V gene lookup returns CDR1 SGHDT and CDR2 YYEEEE. The CDR3 covers 13 residues. DNA of the CDR3: TGTGCCAGCACCCCCCGAAACAGGGACGTGGCTTTCTTT. Translating gives CASTPRNRDVAFF. The full variable domain, in which reference TRBV5-6 and TRBJ1-1 provide the parts outside the CDR3, is DAGVTQSPTHLIKTRGQQVTLRCSPKSGHDTVSWYQQALGQGPQFIFQYYEEEERQRGNFPDRFSGHQFPNYSSELNVNALLLGDSALYLCASTPRNRDVAFFGQGTRLTVV.

This chain connects TRBV20-1 to TRBJ1-4, with 8 bases identical to TRBD1. V lost 4 bases, J lost 7 bases, and 8 bases stayed unmatched. The CDR3 has 14 amino acids. Germline assignment: CDR1 DFQATT and CDR2 SNEGSKA (reference sequence). In nucleotides, the CDR3 is TGCAGTGCTATACCAGGGGGCGGGAGTGAAAAACTGTTTTTT. Amino acid sequence: CSAIPGGGSEKLFF.

This clonotype was counted only a few times. The rearrangement links TRBV20-1 to TRBJ2-1; D assignment may be TRBD1 or TRBD2 (5 bases each). V gave up 0 bases and J gave up 2 bases, with 11 bases separating them. CDR1 and CDR2 (germline): DFQATT, SNEGSKA (reference sequence). The CDR3 totals 15 residues. The CDR3 DNA reads as TGCAGTGCTAGAGATCAGAGGGGAACCTACAATGAGCAGTTCTTC. It translates to CSARDQRGTYNEQFF.

This clonotype has ten or more counts. V and J are TRBV5-4 and TRBJ2-2; TRBD1 matches at 8 bases. This CDR3 is 17 amino acids long. CDR1 SGHNT and CDR2 YYREEE come from the germline V gene (reference sequence). V trimming: 4 bases; J trimming: 4 bases; junction bases outside the gene matches: 12. CDR3 DNA: TGTGCCAGCAGCAGCCCTTCAGGGGGCACGAGCACCGGGGAGCTGTTTTTT. Encoded protein: CASSSPSGGTSTGELFF.

This clonotype was counted ten times or more. DNA of the CDR3: TGCGCCAGCCAGGAAGGGACAGGGTTCAATGAGCAGTTCTTC. Translated, it gives CASQEGTGFNEQFF. V is TRBV10-1 and J is TRBJ2-1; 9 nucleotides match TRBD1. CDR3 length: 14 residues. The ends lost 8 bases at V and 6 bases at J; junction bases unmatched: 8. Germline V gives CDR1 WNHNN, CDR2 SYGVQD (reference sequence).

A word on this clonotype: The CDR3 does not end in the conserved phenylalanine or tryptophan, so this is likely a read error. The chain carries TRBV19 and TRBJ1-5; D ambiguous. In germline, CDR1 is LNHDA, CDR2 SQIVND (reference sequence). The CDR3 spans 17 residues. Trimming took off 2 bases at V and 3 bases at J, with 17 bases between the two ends. The CDR3 region has the DNA TGTGCCAGTAGTATAAGGCCCCGGACCCCACACAATCAGCCCCAGCATTGT. This sequence encodes CASSIRPRTPHNQPQHC.

This clonotype was picked up a small number of times. J is TRBJ2-5 and V is TRBV7-3; perhaps D is TRBD1 or TRBD2 (5 bases each). The CDR3 runs 13 residues. Trimming pared 11 bases from V and 4 bases from J, leaving 17 bases between. Per the germline V gene, CDR1 is SGHTA and CDR2 is FQGTGA. The CDR3 spells CAVGSGPGETQYF. CDR3 nucleotides: TGTGCCGTGGGATCGGGGCCGGGAGAGACCCAGTACTTC.

This clonotype was seen a handful of times. The chain links TRBV12-3 or TRBV12-4 to TRBJ1-4, with TRBD1 matching over 7 bases. CDR3 length: 13 amino acids. V was pared by 5 bases and J by 7 bases, with 4 bases of the junction left unmatched. DNA for the CDR3: TGTGCCAGCAGTGCGAACAGGGGTGAAAAACTGTTTTTT. This encodes CASSANRGEKLFF.

This clonotype was found a few times. The chain links TRBV5-5 to TRBJ1-1; D gene uncertain. V lost 4 bases and J 0 bases, leaving 10 bases between the germline ends. The CDR3 runs to 14 residues. The germline CDR1 and CDR2 sequences are SGHKS and YYEKEE (reference sequence). The CDR3 DNA reads TGTGCCAGCAGCCCCAGCGGCTTGAACACTGAAGCTTTCTTT. Protein product: CASSPSGLNTEAFF. Based on the CDR3 plus reference TRBV5-5 and TRBJ1-1, the full variable domain is DAGVTQSPTHLIKTRGQQVTLRCSPISGHKSVSWYQQVLGQGPQFIFQYYEKEERGRGNFPDRFSARQFPNYSSELNVNALLLGDSALYLCASSPSGLNTEAFFGQGTRLTVV.

In the case of this clonotype: A much larger clone lies a single base off, so this may be a read error. The chain uses TRBV21-1 and TRBJ2-3; TRBD2, the D gene given by the table, was not confirmed from the DNA. TRBV21-1 is designated a pseudogene. The CDR3 loop spans 16 amino acids. The CDR3 DNA sequence: TGTGCCGGCAACAACCCGACAGTCCGTAGCACAGATACGCAGTATTTT. The encoded protein is CAGNNPTVRSTDTQYF.

Ten or more counts support this clonotype. The chain has TRBV5-1 and TRBJ1-5; no reliable D call. Germline V lookup: CDR1 SGHRS, CDR2 YFSETQ. Trimming took off 4 bases at V and 1 base at J, with 12 bases between the two ends. The CDR3 sequence is 15 residues long. For the CDR3, the DNA is TGCGCCAGCAGCGAGGGAAGTGGGAGCAATCAGCCCCAGCATTTT. Its protein is CASSEGSGSNQPQHF.